The 17 T cell receptor beta chains reported below all come from one sample, sequenced in a study of Graves' ophthalmopathy and Graves' hyperthyroidism. The sequenced template was RNA, covering the TCR beta CDR3 region. Second-round multiplex PCR came after a first-round RT-PCR that employed HTBI primers. TCRdb used MiXCR to reprocess the multiplex PCR reads, holding one entry per CDR3 protein. Of around 590,000 distinct CDR3 sequences detected, about 40% appear once; the ten largest clones hold 3.5% to 5%. Sequenced input: peripheral blood or thyroid tissue (not recorded which). Receptors were obtained from an adult man with Graves' hyperthyroidism.

This clonotype was picked up many times. This chain connects TRBV6-5 to TRBJ2-6; the match to TRBD2 covers 8 bases. The CDR3 length is 15 residues. V lost 8 bases and J lost 3; bases outside the gene matches: 6. The V gene's germline CDR1 is MNHEY and CDR2 SVGAGI. Here the CDR3 reads CASRPGTSGANVLTF. The DNA for the CDR3 is TGTGCCAGCCGGCCAGGGACTAGTGGGGCCAACGTCCTGACTTTC.

The genes are TRBV10-1 and TRBJ1-6, with 7 bases aligning to TRBD1. The CDR3 totals 13 residues. Per germline, CDR1 WNHNN and CDR2 SYGVQD (reference sequence). The J segment lost 6 bases and the V segment lost 8 bases, leaving 4 bases of the junction unmatched. The CDR3 sequence: CASWAGGNSPLHF. CDR3 coding DNA: TGCGCCAGCTGGGCAGGGGGTAATTCACCCCTCCACTTT.

There are many counts of this clonotype. The chain carries TRBV5-1 and TRBJ2-7; 12 bases agree with TRBD1. J lost 4 bases, V lost 1 base, and 3 bases had no gene match. This CDR3 is 15 amino acids long. The germline CDR1 and CDR2 sequences are SGHRS and YFSETQ. CDR3 coding DNA: TGCGCCAGCAGCTTGCTGGGACAGGGGGCGTACGAGCAGTACTTC. It yields the protein CASSLLGQGAYEQYF.

This clonotype was detected only a few times. V and J are TRBV6-6 and TRBJ1-5, with D perhaps TRBD1 (5 bases). Germline V CDR1 and CDR2: MNHNY, SVGAGI (reference sequence). Trimming removed 2 bases from V and 6 bases from J, with 11 bases in between. The CDR3 is 14 amino acids. The CDR3 spells CASSYLLGPQPQHF. CDR3 DNA sequence: TGTGCCAGCAGTTACCTCCTGGGGCCTCAGCCCCAGCATTTT.

The chain uses TRBV10-3 and TRBJ1-2; a weak D match, TRBD1 (6 bases). Germline lookup yields CDR1 ENHRY and CDR2 SYGVKD. The ends were cut back, 0 bases at V and 2 bases at J, with 16 bases in the middle. The CDR3 totals 17 residues. CDR3 DNA: TGTGCCATCAGTGAGTCCAAGGGGGGTTACGAGAACTATGGCTACACCTTC. Protein product: CAISESKGGYENYGYTF.

In this sample, this clonotype turned up a few times. This chain links TRBV30 with TRBJ1-1, with TRBD1 matching over 7 bases. Trimming at V came to 3 bases and at J to 8 bases, leaving 15 bases not matched to a gene. The CDR3 covers 15 residues. Germline V lookup: CDR1 GTSNPN, CDR2 SVGIG (reference sequence). The CDR3 DNA reads as TGTGCCTGGAGACGCGAACAGGGGCACGGCCGAGAAGCTTTCTTT. It encodes CAWRREQGHGREAFF.

The chain couples TRBV7-9 to TRBJ2-7; 11 bases map to TRBD1. Germline assignment: CDR1 SEHNR and CDR2 FQNEAQ (reference sequence). The J segment lost 7 bases and the V segment lost 5 bases, leaving 10 bases of the junction unmatched. The CDR3 covers 15 residues. In nucleotides, the CDR3 is TGTGCCAGCAGCGATGGACAGGGGGCCGACAATGAGCAGTACTTC. Encoded protein: CASSDGQGADNEQYF.

A word on this clonotype: Being one base from a much bigger clone, this may be a read error. J is TRBJ1-2 and V is TRBV12-3 or TRBV12-4, with 12 nucleotides matching TRBD1. This CDR3 region has 16 residues. The CDR3 protein is CASSFGTGGVLGGYIF. As DNA, the CDR3 is TGTGCCAGCAGTTTCGGGACAGGGGGCGTCTTGGGTGGCTACATCTTC.

The rearrangement links TRBV19 to TRBJ2-7; 8 bases match TRBD1. Germline V lookup: CDR1 LNHDA, CDR2 SQIVND (reference sequence). CDR3 length: 12 residues. The J segment lost 6 bases and the V segment lost 11 bases, leaving 9 bases of the junction unmatched. This chain's CDR3 is CAWRDDRGEQYF. Written as DNA, the CDR3 is TGTGCCTGGAGGGATGACAGGGGCGAGCAGTACTTC.

J is TRBJ1-1 and V is TRBV7-8; weak D call: TRBD1 (6 bases). The CDR3 covers 15 residues. Trimming pared 0 bases from V and 8 bases from J, leaving 16 bases between. CDR1 and CDR2 from the germline V gene are SGHVS and FQNEAQ. In DNA form, the CDR3 reads TGTGCCAGCAGCTTAGCGCTAGTCAGGGGTAGGGAAGCTTTCTTT. Translating it yields CASSLALVRGREAFF.

Regarding this clonotype: At one boundary the junction diverges from the germline segment, which might be a read error. V is TRBV15 and J is TRBJ2-6; tentatively, D is TRBD1 (7 bases). Germline V gene lookup returns CDR1 LNHNV and CDR2 YYDKDF (reference sequence). This CDR3 has 14 amino acids. In DNA form, the CDR3 reads TGTGCCACCAGCCGAGCGGAGGGGGCCGACGTCCTGACTTTC. Amino acids: CATSRAEGADVLTF.

This chain links TRBV29-1 with TRBJ1-2, with 11 bases matching TRBD1. CDR1 is SQVTM, CDR2 ANQGSEA, per germline. Trimming removed 6 bases from V and 7 bases from J; junction bases left unmatched: 10. There are 14 residues in the CDR3. CDR3 region: CSVPLGQGAGGYTF. DNA of the CDR3: TGCAGCGTGCCCCTAGGACAGGGGGCGGGTGGCTACACCTTC.

The chain has TRBV2 and TRBJ1-4; tentatively, D is TRBD1 (5 bases). The CDR3 spans 13 residues. Per germline, CDR1 SNHLY and CDR2 FYNNEI. V was cut by 5 bases and J by 7 bases, with 11 bases left in between. Written as DNA, the CDR3 is TGTGCCAGCAGTTCAGCGGGGCGTGAAAAACTGTTTTTT. Protein product: CASSSAGREKLFF. Drawing the rest from reference TRBV2 and TRBJ1-4, the complete variable domain is EPEVTQTPSHQVTQMGQEVILRCVPISNHLYFYWYRQILGQKVEFLVSFYNNEISEKSEIFDDQFSVERPDGSNFTLKIRSTKLEDSAMYFCASSSAGREKLFFGSGTQLSVL.

V gene TRBV12-3 or TRBV12-4 combines with J gene TRBJ2-7, with D perhaps TRBD1 (5 bases). V gave up 6 bases and J gave up 7 bases, with 10 bases separating them. The CDR3 totals 11 residues. The CDR3: CASREAGEQYF. CDR3 coding DNA: TGTGCCAGCAGAGAAGCAGGGGAGCAGTACTTC.

The V call is TRBV19, the J call TRBJ1-5, with D possibly being TRBD1 (5 bases). Trimming removed 9 bases at V and 4 bases at J, with 25 bases between. CDR1 and CDR2 from the germline V gene are LNHDA and SQIVND (reference sequence). This CDR3 is built from 17 residues. This CDR3 is CASSLSGTFGGNQPQHF. Here the CDR3 DNA reads TGTGCCAGCAGTTTATCGGGGACCTTCGGCGGTAATCAGCCCCAGCATTTT.

In its sample, this clonotype was seen a few times. The chain uses TRBV15 and TRBJ2-2, with D tentatively TRBD2 (7 bases). The CDR3 has 17 residues. Trimming removed 0 bases from V and 0 bases from J, with 11 bases in between. The germline V gene has CDR1 LNHNV and CDR2 YYDKDF (reference sequence). CDR3 residues: CATSRDRGGANTGELFF. CDR3 nucleotide sequence: TGTGCCACCAGCAGAGATCGCGGGGGCGCGAACACCGGGGAGCTGTTTTTT.

This clonotype was detected once. Possible read error: a much larger clone is one base away. The genes are TRBV20-1 and TRBJ1-4; D remains ambiguous. Looked up from germline, CDR1 is DFQATT and CDR2 is SNEGSKA (reference sequence). The CDR3 loop spans 13 amino acids. V lost 1 base to trimming and J lost 10 bases, with 13 bases between them. The CDR3 sequence is CSARAELAGKLFF. CDR3 in DNA: TGCAGTGCTAGAGCTGAGCTGGCTGGAAAACTGTTTTTT.